The 12 T cell receptor beta chains presented below share a single source sample, sequenced in a study of CD8+ T cells in alopecia areata. cDNA prepared by RNA extraction and subsequent reverse transcription served as the template for sequencing. Measured with immunoSEQ multiplex PCR; TCRdb has only the in-frame clones, and not every one. The data hold about 140,000 clones, with approximately 90% observed a single time. Documented treatment: oral pan-JAK inhibitor, 5-10 mg twice daily. Sequenced here: CD8+ T cells sorted from blood, sampled at week 4, from a patient treated with tofacitinib. The receptors originated from a human donor with alopecia areata.

Sample share makes this clone medium-sized (0.01 to 0.1%). The rearrangement uses TRBV25-1 and TRBJ2-7; D remains unclear. Per germline, CDR1 MGHDK and CDR2 SYGVNS. This CDR3 region has 15 residues. V lost 8 bases to trimming and J lost 4 bases, with 21 bases between them. CDR3 sequence: CASSVGTPPPYEQYF. CDR3 DNA: TGTGCCAGCTCGGTGGGAACTCCTCCTCCTTACGAGCAGTACTTC.

The chain carries TRBV6-5 and TRBJ1-1; TRBD1 is a possible D gene (5 bases). Trimming cost V 8 bases and J 1 base, with 8 bases left between them. CDR3 length equals 12 residues. The germline V gene has CDR1 MNHEY and CDR2 SVGAGI. The CDR3 nucleotides read TGTGCCAGCCTCGGGGGGAACACTGAAGCTTTCTTT. Its protein is CASLGGNTEAFF.

CDR3 DNA: TGTGCCAGCAGCCGGGGGATGGACAATGAGCAGTTCTTC. This gives the protein CASSRGMDNEQFF. The chain couples TRBV5-4 to TRBJ2-1; weak D call: TRBD2 (6 bases). The CDR3 sequence is 13 residues long. Deletions cut 4 bases from V and 5 bases from J, with 10 bases between. Germline V CDR1 and CDR2: SGHNT, YYREEE (reference sequence).

V and J are TRBV19 and TRBJ1-5; possibly TRBD1 for D (5 bases). This CDR3 has 14 amino acids. The germline CDR1 and CDR2 sequences are LNHDA and SQIVND (reference sequence). V lost 4 bases to trimming and J lost 2 bases, with 9 bases between them. The chain's CDR3 is CASSTGIGNQPQHF. The CDR3 coding sequence is TGTGCCAGTAGTACAGGGATTGGCAATCAGCCCCAGCATTTT.

The J gene is TRBJ2-3, the V gene TRBV11-2; 12 bases line up with TRBD2. The CDR3 covers 18 residues. The trim removed 0 bases at V and 4 bases at J, leaving 8 bases unmatched. Germline CDR1 and CDR2: SGHAT and FQNNGV. CDR3 sequence reads: CASSLDGFTSGRSDTQYF. The CDR3 nucleotides are TGTGCCAGCAGCTTAGATGGTTTCACTAGCGGGAGGTCAGATACGCAGTATTTT.

The chain couples TRBV13 to TRBJ2-1; the D gene could be TRBD1 or TRBD2 (5 bases each). This CDR3 is built from 17 residues. The V gene lost 5 bases and the J gene lost 9 bases, with 26 bases spanning the gap. CDR1 and CDR2 from the germline V gene are PRHDT and FYEKMQ (reference sequence). The DNA for the CDR3 is TGTGCCAGCAGCCACTCCGGGACCCCGGGGAGAAGGGCTGAGCAGTTCTTC. As protein: CASSHSGTPGRRAEQFF.

J is TRBJ1-1 and V is TRBV9; no reliable D call. Looked up from germline, CDR1 is SGDLS and CDR2 is YYNGEE. Deletions cut 3 bases from V and 7 bases from J, with 10 bases between. The CDR3 is 12 residues long. The CDR3 DNA sequence: TGTGCCAGCAGCGACGACGGTCGTGAAGCTTTCTTT. It is translated as CASSDDGREAFF.

This clone showed up just a few times. This chain uses TRBV29-1 with TRBJ2-3; unclear D gene. Looked up from germline, CDR1 is SQVTM and CDR2 is ANQGSEA. V lost 4 bases to trimming and J lost 4 bases, with 6 bases between them. The CDR3 has 11 amino acids. The CDR3, as DNA: TGCAGCGTTGGGGGATCAGATACGCAGTATTTT. This encodes CSVGGSDTQYF.

A few counts support this clone. The chain uses TRBV19 and TRBJ2-7; D possibly corresponds to TRBD2 (6 bases). The V gene's germline CDR1 is LNHDA and CDR2 SQIVND (reference sequence). This CDR3 is built from 15 residues. Trimming took 7 bases from V and 0 from J, leaving 16 bases between them. The CDR3 here is CASTEGGDYSYEQYF. The CDR3 DNA reads TGTGCCAGTACCGAGGGCGGGGATTACTCCTACGAGCAGTACTTC.

This chain joins TRBV5-1 and TRBJ2-6; D could derive from TRBD1 or TRBD2 (5 bases each). Germline assignment: CDR1 SGHRS and CDR2 YFSETQ. The germline V and J ends were trimmed by 7 bases and 4 bases, with 15 bases remaining between them. This CDR3 comprises 15 residues. In DNA, the CDR3 is TGCGCCAGCGCCTTGGGGGACGGAGGGGCCAACGTCCTGACTTTC. Encoded protein: CASALGDGGANVLTF.

This sequence joins TRBV6-5 and TRBJ2-1; no clear D gene. The V gene's germline CDR1 is MNHEY and CDR2 SVGAGI. This CDR3 has 11 residues. Deletions cut 8 bases from V and 9 bases from J, with 11 bases between. CDR3: CASRLELEQFF. In DNA, the CDR3 is TGTGCCAGCCGCCTGGAGCTTGAGCAGTTCTTC.

V and J are TRBV29-1 and TRBJ2-2; D is undetermined. Germline CDR1 SQVTM, CDR2 ANQGSEA. This CDR3 contains 11 residues. Trimming removed 4 bases from V and 7 bases from J, with 7 bases in between. The CDR3 sequence: CSVVRVGELFF. Here the CDR3 DNA reads TGCAGCGTTGTTAGGGTCGGGGAGCTGTTTTTT.